The present T cell receptor (beta chain) was sequenced within a study of post-analysis software for immune sequencing data. The TCR beta cDNA libraries contained unique molecular identifiers. A few hundred thousand cDNA molecules were obtained from around 1 to 10 million T cells. TCRdb independently ran MiXCR on the PCR reads; one entry per CDR3 protein. The data show about 160,000 distinct CDR3 sequences, about 37% seen once. The CDR3 runs 17 residues. V shed 4 bases and J 7 bases; nucleotides not matched to a gene: 11. The germline V gene encodes CDR1 MGHRA and CDR2 YSYEKL. Source: blood, taken after autologous hematopoietic stem cell transplantation. This sequence was found in a girl between 10 and 17 years old with multiple sclerosis. V gene TRBV4-1 combines with J gene TRBJ2-2; 11 bases fit TRBD2. CDR3 DNA sequence: TGCGCCAGCAGCCGCGACGAACTAGCGGGAGTTATCGGGGAGCTGTTTTTT. Its protein is CASSRDELAGVIGELFF.